This TCR beta chain stems from a study of blood T cell repertoires in COVID-19. Study information: The United States, Italy and Spain provided the acute and convalescent COVID-19 samples. PBMCs, B-cell-depleted T cells, or T cells provided the cDNA or gDNA that made up the material.

From germline, CDR1 is SGHTA and CDR2 FQGTGA. V was clipped by 2 bases and J by 1 base, with 14 bases between them. The CDR3 has 16 residues. Study processing details: By means of reference gene primer amplification, nucleated cell counts were estimated. Repertoires were generated with immunoSEQ multiplex PCR, while TCRdb's copy carries only in-frame clones and drops some. The V and J calls and clone size were taken over from that table, and D and trimming were inferred from the DNA. This table has 350,000 to 450,000 clones, more than 75% appearing once. The Seattle patients, enrolled during active infection, were followed longitudinally.

The rearrangement joins TRBV7-3 to TRBJ1-1; D is perhaps TRBD1 (5 bases). The receptor's source is a woman aged 55 to 70 with COVID-19, enrolled during active disease. Sequenced: peripheral blood. In DNA form, the CDR3 reads TGTGCCAGCAGCTTAGACCCGTGGCAGGGGAACACTGAAGCTTTCTTT. Translated: CASSLDPWQGNTEAFF.